This T cell receptor (beta chain) comes out of a study of blood T cell repertoires in COVID-19. In the original analysis: Reference gene primer amplification gave estimated nucleated cell counts. Only in-frame clones appear in the TCRdb table, and some are missing; sequencing was by immunoSEQ multiplex PCR. V, J and clone size reflect that table, while D and trimming were determined from the DNA. The data show 250,000 or so clones, around 87% seen once. This CDR3 has 14 residues. Germline V lookup: CDR1 SGHRS, CDR2 YFSETQ. Trimming pared 4 bases from V and 5 bases from J, leaving 14 bases between. Sequencing input: peripheral blood. The sequence derives from a woman between 65 and 79 years old with active or convalescent COVID-19. The chain couples TRBV5-1 to TRBJ2-3, with a possible D match to TRBD1 (6 bases). The CDR3 DNA is TGCGCCAGCAGCCTCGGACAGAAAGGAGATACGCAGTATTTT. It specifies CASSLGQKGDTQYF.